This T cell receptor (beta chain) was captured by sequencing in a study of blood T cell repertoires in COVID-19. Libraries were prepared by immunoSEQ multiplex PCR; TCRdb keeps only in-frame clonotypes and omits some of them. Of tens of thousands of clones in the sample, about 81% were seen once. V lost 1 base and J lost 10, with 10 bases in between. The germline gives CDR1 SNHLY, CDR2 FYNNEI. CDR3 length: 12 residues. The gene calls are TRBV2 and TRBJ1-1; no clear D. The sequence was obtained from a human donor in a cohort sampled during active COVID-19. Sequenced input: peripheral blood. The CDR3 bases are TGTGCCAGCAGTGAAGAGAGGGAGGGAGCTTTCTTT. This codes for CASSEEREGAFF.